Each of the 13 T cell receptor beta chains below was sequenced from the same sample in a study of blood T cell repertoires in COVID-19. Only in-frame clones appear in the TCRdb table, and some are missing; sequencing was by immunoSEQ multiplex PCR. Here the sample spans roughly 120,000 clones, around 74% being singletons. The sample comprised peripheral blood. These TCRs come from a woman aged 60-75 years with acute or convalescent COVID-19.

This clone was observed a handful of times. This chain joins TRBV5-1 and TRBJ1-5, with 9 positions matching TRBD1. V lost 3 bases to trimming and J lost 5 bases; unmatched junction nucleotides: 0. CDR1 and CDR2 from the germline V gene are SGHRS and YFSETQ. CDR3 length equals 13 residues. CDR3 in amino acids: CASSWDRDQPQHF. As DNA, the CDR3 is TGCGCCAGCAGCTGGGACAGGGATCAGCCCCAGCATTTT.

A single count supports this clone. The V call is TRBV5-6, the J call TRBJ1-5, with D tentatively TRBD1 (5 bases). CDR3 length: 12 residues. V lost 5 bases to trimming and J lost 6 bases, with 9 bases between them. CDR1 and CDR2 (germline): SGHDT, YYEEEE. The CDR3 DNA reads TGTGCCAGCAGTTGGGGGGGTCAGCCCCAGCATTTT. Amino acids: CASSWGGQPQHF.

CDR3 sequence: CASSQMTQGLGSPLHF. In DNA form, the CDR3 reads TGTGCCAGCAGCCAAATGACGCAGGGCCTGGGATCACCCCTCCACTTT. This chain links TRBV4-2 with TRBJ1-6, with D maybe TRBD1 (5 bases). Germline CDR1 is LGHNA and CDR2 is YNFKEQ. V was pared by 2 bases and J by 10 bases, with 18 bases between. This CDR3 has 16 amino acids.

The J gene is TRBJ1-4, the V gene TRBV5-1, with 10 bases fitting TRBD1. The V gene end was trimmed by 3 bases and the J gene end by 6 bases; junction bases not matched to a gene: 2. Germline loops: CDR1 SGHRS, CDR2 YFSETQ. This CDR3 has 14 residues. The CDR3 nucleotides read TGCGCCAGCAGCTCGGGACAGGGGCATGAAAAACTGTTTTTT. Protein sequence: CASSSGQGHEKLFF.

The count of this clone is one. The chain links TRBV2 to TRBJ1-1; D might be TRBD1 (5 bases). V lost 6 bases and J 4 bases, leaving 18 bases between the germline ends. The length of the CDR3 is 15 residues. Germline-derived CDR1 and CDR2 are SNHLY and FYNNEI. The CDR3 here is CASSEHRGGITEAFF. CDR3 DNA: TGTGCCAGCAGCGAGCATCGGGGGGGGATCACTGAAGCTTTCTTT.

This chain joins TRBV28 and TRBJ2-1, with D possibly matching TRBD1 (6 bases). The CDR3 spans 14 residues. V was trimmed by 6 bases and J by 5 bases, leaving 14 bases between them. The germline V gene encodes CDR1 MDHEN and CDR2 SYDVKM. CDR3 residues: CASSRGGTNNEQFF. CDR3 DNA sequence: TGTGCCAGCAGCAGGGGTGGCACCAACAATGAGCAGTTCTTC.

This sequence joins TRBV10-1 and TRBJ1-2; D is ambiguous. V lost 4 bases and J lost 1, with 7 bases in between. The germline gives CDR1 WNHNN, CDR2 SYGVQD (reference sequence). This CDR3 has 13 residues. CDR3 sequence: CASSAAINYGYTF. In DNA, the CDR3 is TGCGCCAGCAGTGCCGCGATTAACTATGGCTACACCTTC.

The V call is TRBV10-3, the J call TRBJ1-6; D not resolved. The V and J ends lost 4 bases and 0 bases respectively, with 10 bases between them. The germline CDR1 and CDR2 sequences are ENHRY and SYGVKD. The length of the CDR3 is 16 residues. CDR3 DNA sequence: TGTGCCATCAGTGGGTCGGGGAGCTCCTATAATTCACCCCTCCACTTT. Translating gives CAISGSGSSYNSPLHF.

This sequence joins TRBV7-9 and TRBJ2-7; 7 nucleotides line up with TRBD1. From germline, CDR1 is SEHNR and CDR2 FQNEAQ (reference sequence). The CDR3 runs 14 residues. V dropped 8 bases and J dropped 5; count of bases not matched to a gene: 12. The CDR3 here is CASVATGSFHEQYF. The DNA for the CDR3 is TGTGCCAGCGTAGCGACAGGGTCCTTCCACGAGCAGTACTTC. Full variable domain (missing parts from reference TRBV7-9 and TRBJ2-7): DTGVSQNPRHKITKRGQNVTFRCDPISEHNRLYWYRQTLGQGPEFLTYFQNEAQLEKSRLLSDRFSAERPKGSFSTLEIQRTEQGDSAMYLCASVATGSFHEQYFGPGTRLTVT.

The rearrangement links TRBV30 to TRBJ2-5; D gene ambiguous. With 0 bases removed from V and 2 bases from J, the gap between germline ends came to 10 bases. Germline values: CDR1 GTSNPN, CDR2 SVGIG (reference sequence). This CDR3 has 14 amino acids. This chain's CDR3 is CAWSVLGLQETQYF. CDR3 nucleotide sequence: TGTGCCTGGAGTGTATTGGGCTTGCAAGAGACCCAGTACTTC.

The genes are TRBV9 and TRBJ2-5; D might be TRBD1 (6 bases). Between the trimmed V and J ends, which lost 4 bases and 1 base, there was a span of 14 bases. CDR1 and CDR2 (germline): SGDLS, YYNGEE. The CDR3 has 15 amino acids. CDR3: CASSIEGGIQETQYF. In DNA form, the CDR3 reads TGTGCCAGCAGCATCGAAGGGGGAATCCAAGAGACCCAGTACTTC.

The genes are TRBV12-3 or TRBV12-4 and TRBJ1-2; D is ambiguous. The ends were cut back, 6 bases at V and 8 bases at J, with 16 bases in the middle. This CDR3 is 13 amino acids long. CDR3 sequence: CASRQSQVGGYTF. The CDR3 nucleotides read TGTGCCAGCAGACAATCCCAGGTGGGCGGCTACACCTTC.

The V gene is TRBV28, the J gene TRBJ1-5, with 10 nucleotides matching TRBD1. Per the germline V gene, CDR1 is MDHEN and CDR2 is SYDVKM. V trimming: 6 bases; J trimming: 6 bases; junction bases outside the gene matches: 5. The CDR3 sequence is 14 residues long. CDR3 sequence: CASRPGQGGQPQHF. CDR3 DNA sequence: TGTGCCAGCAGGCCAGGACAGGGGGGTCAGCCCCAGCATTTT.